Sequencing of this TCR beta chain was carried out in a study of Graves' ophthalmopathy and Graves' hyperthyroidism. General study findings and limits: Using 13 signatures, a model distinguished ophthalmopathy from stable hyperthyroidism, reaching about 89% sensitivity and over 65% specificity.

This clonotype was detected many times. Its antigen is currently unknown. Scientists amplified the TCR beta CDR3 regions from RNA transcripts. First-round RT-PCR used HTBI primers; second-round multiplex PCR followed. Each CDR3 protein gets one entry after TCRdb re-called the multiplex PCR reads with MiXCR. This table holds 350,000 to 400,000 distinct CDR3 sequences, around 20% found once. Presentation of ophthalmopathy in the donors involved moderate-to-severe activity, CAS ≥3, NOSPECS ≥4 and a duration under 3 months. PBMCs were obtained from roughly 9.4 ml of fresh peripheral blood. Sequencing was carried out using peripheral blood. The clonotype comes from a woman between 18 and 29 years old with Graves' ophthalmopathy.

The chain's CDR3 is CASSFSRLTGELFF. CDR3 sequence (DNA): TGTGCCAGCAGTTTCTCCCGGCTTACCGGGGAGCTGTTTTTT. This chain joins TRBV28 and TRBJ2-2; D not resolved. CDR1 and CDR2 (germline): MDHEN, SYDVKM. V lost 3 bases, J lost 5 bases, and 10 bases lay in between. The CDR3 is 14 residues long.